The rows below give T cell receptor beta chains drawn from one sample of a study of a mutant IDH1 vaccine in newly diagnosed glioma. Produced via immunoSEQ multiplex PCR; TCRdb's table is partial and in-frame only. The profile shows roughly 51,000 clones, about 88% of them singletons. These receptors lack a known antigen. The starting material was PBMCs, obtained from a glioma patient whose treatment included an IDH1 peptide vaccine. These receptors originate from a woman aged 30 to 39 with glioma. Some clones in this sample may be carry-over from other donors' samples. Each CDR3 is given with its conserved first and last residue. Fields, in order: J gene, clone size, D gene, V gene, CDR3 DNA, CDR3 protein. D genes are given only for firm matches. Clone size, where shown, is once, few, many, or a class for clones that have expanded.

TRBJ1-4 | NA | TRBD1 | TRBV5-4 | TGTGCCAGCAGCTTGGTGTCAGGGGGCGACTTGCTAAATGAAAAACTGTTTTTT | CASSLVSGGDLLNEKLFF
TRBJ1-4 | NA | TRBD1 | TRBV29-1 | TGCAGCGCTTTCGGGACAGGGGGTCGAAAACTGTTTTTT | CSAFGTGGRKLFF
TRBJ2-1 | NA | TRBD1 | TRBV4-1 | TGCGCCAGCAGCCAAGATGATCAGGGGGCAAATGAGCAGTTCTTC | CASSQDDQGANEQFF
TRBJ2-5 | NA | TRBD2 | TRBV4-1 | TGCGCCAGCAGCCAAGTGAGGTTTGGGAGCGGGAGGGCTGAGACCCAGTACTTC | CASSQVRFGSGRAETQYF
TRBJ2-1 | NA | TRBD2 | TRBV27 | TGTGCCAGCAGGCAGACTAGCGGGAGTCCAAGCTTTAGCTACAATGAGCAGTTCTTC | CASRQTSGSPSFSYNEQFF
TRBJ2-5 | NA | NA | TRBV6-1 | TGTGCCAGCCTTTTAAAGACCCAGTACTTC | CASLLKTQYF
TRBJ2-2 | NA | NA | TRBV2 | TGTGCCAGCAGCGCAGGACAGAGAAACACCGGGGAGCTGTTTTTT | CASSAGQRNTGELFF
TRBJ2-6 | NA | NA | TRBV5-6 | TGTGCCAGCAGCTTAGACCAGGGTTCTGGGGCCAACGTCCTGACTTTC | CASSLDQGSGANVLTF
TRBJ1-2 | once | TRBD1 | TRBV5-4 | TGTGCCAGCAGCCCAGGGGGTGGCTACACCTTC | CASSPGGGYTF
TRBJ2-3 | NA | NA | TRBV4-2 | TGTGCCAGCAGCCAAGGGGACGCCACAGATACGCAGTATTTT | CASSQGDATDTQYF
TRBJ1-2 | NA | TRBD1 | TRBV7-2 | TGTGCCAGCAGCTTAGGCCCAGGACAGGAATTCTATGGCTACACCTTC | CASSLGPGQEFYGYTF
TRBJ1-2 | NA | NA | TRBV14 | TGTGCCAGCAGCCAAGGCGGTGGTTATGGCTACACCTTC | CASSQGGGYGYTF
TRBJ2-5 | once | TRBD1 | TRBV7-8 | TGTGCCAGCAGCCACCCTCACCGGGACAGGGGGCGAGTTTCGGAGACCCAGTACTTC | CASSHPHRDRGRVSETQYF
TRBJ1-2 | NA | TRBD1 | TRBV7-9 | TGTGCCAGCAGCTTAGCAGGGGGCGCGCGGGGCTACACCTTC | CASSLAGGARGYTF
TRBJ2-7 | NA | NA | TRBV19 | TGTGCCAGTAGTCCCGGTCGCGGATCCCTCTACGAGCAGTACTTC | CASSPGRGSLYEQYF
TRBJ2-7 | NA | TRBD2 | TRBV27 | TGTGCCAGCAGCCACGGGGCGGGAGCCTACGAGCAGTACTTC | CASSHGAGAYEQYF